Listed here is a single T cell receptor beta chain. Its antigen remains unknown. The sample originates from a study of shared clonotypes between healthy human individuals. Study information: CD8 memory received one plate per donor, CD8 naive two, CD4 memory three and CD4 naive three. Overall study findings and caveats: Naive CD4 clonotypes overlapped across a few donors at around 5%.

V lost 7 bases to trimming and J lost 4 bases; unmatched junction nucleotides: 6. The V gene's germline CDR1 is SGHRS and CDR2 YFSETQ. CDR3 size: 14 residues. Researchers divided each subset's genomic DNA evenly across several immunoSEQ plates. Here immunoSEQ multiplex PCR was the method, and the copy in TCRdb shows in-frame clones only, minus some. The table lists hundreds of thousands of clones, approximately 97% of them singletons, with less than 0.35% in the top ten. Input material: memory CD8+ T cells sorted from blood. Sample subset: CD45RO+ cells pooled with CCR7-negative TemRA cells. This TCR was recovered from a man between 25 and 39 years old in good health. V and J are TRBV5-1 and TRBJ2-2; 8 nucleotides match TRBD1. The CDR3 DNA follows: TGCGCCAGCTGCAAAACAGGGGGCACCGGGGAGCTGTTTTTT. The encoded protein is CASCKTGGTGELFF.